These 24 T cell receptor beta chains were sequenced from one sample in a study of blood T cell repertoires in COVID-19. Some clones are missing from TCRdb's copy, which holds only in-frame ones; the method was immunoSEQ multiplex PCR. The sample consists of 83,000 or so clones, about 77% of them appearing once. Sequencing was carried out using peripheral blood. All receptors come from a woman aged 80 or older with acute or convalescent COVID-19.

The DNA of the CDR3 is TGCGCCAGCAGCTCCGGACTAGCGGGGGGACCCACAGATACGCAGTATTTT. Its protein is CASSSGLAGGPTDTQYF. The V gene is TRBV5-1, the J gene TRBJ2-3; 14 bases line up with TRBD2. Looked up from germline, CDR1 is SGHRS and CDR2 is YFSETQ. The CDR3 spans 17 residues. V lost 3 bases, J lost 2 bases, and 5 bases stayed unmatched.

The rearrangement links TRBV4-1 to TRBJ2-5; TRBD2 might be the D (6 bases). Looked up from germline, CDR1 is MGHRA and CDR2 is YSYEKL. V was clipped by 2 bases and J by 5 bases, with 12 bases between them. The CDR3 runs 14 residues. Written as DNA, the CDR3 is TGCGCCAGCAGCCAACAACTAGCTGGGGAGACCCAGTACTTC. It yields the protein CASSQQLAGETQYF.

The V call is TRBV7-8, the J call TRBJ2-5; TRBD2 matches 8 bases. Germline CDR1 and CDR2: SGHVS and FQNEAQ. The J segment lost 1 base and the V segment lost 0 bases, leaving 13 bases of the junction unmatched. The CDR3 totals 19 residues. The CDR3 here is CASSLAGTSAAGGQETQYF. The CDR3 bases are TGTGCCAGCAGCTTAGCGGGTACTTCCGCCGCGGGGGGCCAAGAGACCCAGTACTTC.

This chain uses TRBV5-4 with TRBJ2-3; 8 nucleotides line up with TRBD2. Germline CDR1 and CDR2: SGHNT and YYREEE (reference sequence). J lost 1 base, V lost 0 bases, and 4 bases had no gene match. The CDR3 runs to 16 residues. Written as DNA, the CDR3 is TGTGCCAGCAGCTTGGCCTTAGCGGGACGCACAGATACGCAGTATTTT. Translated: CASSLALAGRTDTQYF.

The V call is TRBV4-3, the J call TRBJ2-7, with a possible D match to TRBD1 (7 bases). V gave up 2 bases and J gave up 3 bases, with 20 bases separating them. The CDR3 runs to 17 residues. Germline V lookup: CDR1 LGHNA, CDR2 YSLEER. The CDR3 loop is CASSQLVGGGTDYEQYF. Written as DNA, the CDR3 is TGCGCCAGCAGCCAATTAGTTGGGGGCGGGACAGACTACGAGCAGTACTTC.

This clone was observed a handful of times. The chain links TRBV11-1 to TRBJ2-7; 10 bases align to TRBD1. Germline V gives CDR1 SGHAT, CDR2 FQDESV (reference sequence). Trimming removed 5 bases from V and 1 base from J; junction bases left unmatched: 5. This CDR3 comprises 15 residues. In nucleotides, the CDR3 is TGTGCCAGCAGCCGAGGGACAGGGGTTTCCTACGAGCAGTACTTC. Encoded protein: CASSRGTGVSYEQYF.

Note on this clone: An end of the junction differs from the germline gene, which may be a read error. This sequence joins TRBV5-4 and TRBJ2-1; weak D call: TRBD2 (5 bases). This CDR3 is 14 amino acids long. Germline CDR1 reads SGHNT; CDR2 reads YYREEE (reference sequence). The CDR3 nucleotides read TGTGCCAGCAGCTCCCCTTCCGATGGGAGTCCCTTTCTCTTC. It translates to CASSSPSDGSPFLF.

By proportion, this clone is medium-sized. The chain joins TRBV7-6 to TRBJ1-4, with a weak D call TRBD1 (5 bases). The CDR3 runs to 14 residues. Germline V gene data show CDR1 as SGHVS and CDR2 as FNYEAQ. Trimming removed 1 base at V and 5 bases at J, with 8 bases between. DNA for the CDR3: TGTGCCAGCAGCTTAGTGGGGGGGAATGAAAAACTGTTTTTT. Protein product: CASSLVGGNEKLFF.

V and J are TRBV7-9 and TRBJ1-3, with D uncertain. Germline V gene data show CDR1 as SEHNR and CDR2 as FQNEAQ (reference sequence). The CDR3 consists of 14 residues. V dropped 3 bases and J dropped 4 bases, with 10 bases sitting between them. The CDR3 bases are TGTGCCAGCAGCTTCGACTTAGCCGGAAACACCATATATTTT. Translated, it gives CASSFDLAGNTIYF.

This clone was found a few times. This chain links TRBV18 with TRBJ2-3, with D perhaps matching TRBD2 (6 bases). The CDR3 sequence is 16 residues long. With 1 base removed from V and 0 bases from J, the gap between germline ends came to 11 bases. Germline lookup yields CDR1 KGHSH and CDR2 LQKENI. DNA of the CDR3: TGTGCCAGCTCACCACGATCAGGACTAAGCACAGATACGCAGTATTTT. It yields the protein CASSPRSGLSTDTQYF.

The V and J genes are TRBV2 and TRBJ1-1; 10 positions agree with TRBD1. Germline CDR1 SNHLY, CDR2 FYNNEI. This CDR3 has 14 residues. V lost 6 bases, J lost 3 bases, and 4 bases stayed unmatched. This CDR3 reads CASRFDRGHTEAFF. Written as DNA, the CDR3 is TGTGCCAGCAGATTCGACAGGGGGCACACTGAAGCTTTCTTT.

The chain joins TRBV27 to TRBJ1-2; a possible D gene is TRBD1 (5 bases). Germline CDR1 reads MNHEY; CDR2 reads SMNVEV (reference sequence). This CDR3 has 14 residues. V was shortened by 4 bases and J by 7 bases, with 16 bases between the two germline ends. The CDR3 DNA reads TGTGCCAGCAGTTCCCAGGGAGGGTCGGGTGGCTACACCTTC. Translation gives CASSSQGGSGGYTF.

Of note for this clone: At one of its ends the junction is not consistent with the germline gene, which may arise from a read error. V gene TRBV28 combines with J gene TRBJ2-7; 11 positions match TRBD1. CDR1 is MDHEN, CDR2 SYDVKM, per germline. This CDR3 is 14 amino acids long. The chain's CDR3 is CASSSTGQGASQDF. CDR3 in DNA: TGTGCCAGCAGCTCCACTGGACAGGGGGCGAGTCAAGACTTC.

The rearrangement links TRBV12-5 to TRBJ1-3; possible D gene TRBD1, 6 bases. Deletions cut 1 base from V and 0 bases from J, with 16 bases between. This CDR3 is 18 amino acids long. Germline V lookup: CDR1 LGHNT, CDR2 FRNRAP. CDR3 in DNA: TGTGCTAGTGGTTTGGGAAACAGGGAACCACTCTCTGGAAACACCATATATTTT. As protein: CASGLGNREPLSGNTIYF.

The count of this clone is one. V and J are TRBV29-1 and TRBJ2-1, with D hard to call. This CDR3 is 13 amino acids long. Germline loops: CDR1 SQVTM, CDR2 ANQGSEA. The V and J ends lost 4 bases and 5 bases respectively, with 12 bases between them. CDR3 bases: TGCAGCGTTGGCCTAACAGCCCACAATGAGCAGTTCTTC. Protein: CSVGLTAHNEQFF.

The chain recombines TRBV5-4 with TRBJ2-3; TRBD2 matches 8 bases. The CDR3 has 15 amino acids. The ends lost 1 base at V and 1 base at J; junction bases unmatched: 2. CDR1 SGHNT and CDR2 YYREEE come from the germline V gene (reference sequence). CDR3 amino acids: CASSLRRGGTDTQYF. CDR3 nucleotide sequence: TGTGCCAGCAGCTTGCGGCGGGGGGGCACAGATACGCAGTATTTT.

The V and J genes are TRBV7-2 and TRBJ1-4; possible D gene TRBD1, 6 bases. Germline assignment: CDR1 SGHTA and CDR2 FQGNSA. V dropped 6 bases and J dropped 5 bases, with 10 bases sitting between them. This CDR3 contains 13 residues. The CDR3 DNA reads as TGTGCCAGCAGGGACAGTCTAAATGAAAAACTGTTTTTT. This gives the protein CASRDSLNEKLFF.

The count of this clone is one. The gene calls are TRBV18 and TRBJ2-7, with TRBD2 matching over 10 bases. Germline V gives CDR1 KGHSH, CDR2 LQKENI. Trimming cost V 4 bases and J 3 bases; bases outside gene matches: 9. The CDR3 length is 16 residues. The CDR3 reads CASSLYSGTSVYEQYF. In DNA, the CDR3 is TGTGCCAGCTCACTCTATTCCGGGACTAGCGTCTACGAGCAGTACTTC.

The DNA for the CDR3 is TGTGCCAGCAGCCGGTCGGGACAGAAACCATTTGAAGCTTTCTTT. Translation gives CASSRSGQKPFEAFF. The rearrangement links TRBV14 to TRBJ1-1, with 7 bases lining up with TRBD1. CDR1 SGHDN and CDR2 FVKESK come from the germline V gene. CDR3 length: 15 amino acids. Trimming cost V 4 bases and J 7 bases; bases outside gene matches: 12.

The chain carries TRBV20-1 and TRBJ2-7; TRBD2 matches at 11 bases. Unmatched junction bases numbered 5, after V lost 3 bases and J lost 1 base. Germline CDR1 reads DFQATT; CDR2 reads SNEGSKA (reference sequence). The CDR3 contains 15 residues. CDR3 region: CSASASGGTSYEQYF. In nucleotides, the CDR3 is TGCAGTGCTAGTGCTAGCGGGGGGACGTCCTACGAGCAGTACTTC.

This clone was seen only a few times. The gene calls are TRBV4-3 and TRBJ2-7; maybe TRBD1 (6 bases). The length of the CDR3 is 15 residues. Trimming left V 4 bases short and J 5 bases short, with 18 bases between. The V gene's germline CDR1 is LGHNA and CDR2 YSLEER. The CDR3 loop is CASSLRQEGDHEQYF. The CDR3, as DNA: TGCGCCAGCAGCCTACGACAGGAAGGGGACCACGAGCAGTACTTC.

In this sample, this clone turned up once. This chain uses TRBV7-9 with TRBJ2-5; the match to TRBD2 covers 16 bases. The junction had 16 bases not matched to a gene; V was cut back by 5 bases and J by 10 bases. From germline, CDR1 is SEHNR and CDR2 FQNEAQ (reference sequence). CDR3 size: 18 residues. The CDR3 loop is CASSVGTSGRGIEEGQYF. The CDR3 nucleotides are TGTGCCAGCAGCGTTGGGACTAGCGGGAGGGGGATCGAAGAGGGCCAGTACTTC.

The chain recombines TRBV9 with TRBJ1-2, with a possible D match to TRBD1 (6 bases). The CDR3 contains 13 residues. Trimming left V 4 bases short and J 4 bases short, with 11 bases between. Germline CDR1 SGDLS, CDR2 YYNGEE. CDR3 bases: TGTGCCAGCAGCCAGGACAGCACCTATGGCTACACCTTC. This gives the protein CASSQDSTYGYTF.

This clone occurred many times. The chain employs TRBV3-1 (or the pseudogene TRBV3-2) and TRBJ2-1; D is possibly TRBD2 (6 bases). The V and J ends lost 0 bases and 6 bases respectively, with 33 bases between them. CDR1 is LGHDT and CDR2 is YNNKEL in the germline V gene (reference sequence). The CDR3 contains 22 residues. This CDR3 reads CASSQDRERQGFRLVGLNEQFF. The CDR3 DNA reads TGTGCCAGCAGCCAAGATAGGGAAAGGCAGGGCTTTCGACTAGTGGGACTCAATGAGCAGTTCTTC.